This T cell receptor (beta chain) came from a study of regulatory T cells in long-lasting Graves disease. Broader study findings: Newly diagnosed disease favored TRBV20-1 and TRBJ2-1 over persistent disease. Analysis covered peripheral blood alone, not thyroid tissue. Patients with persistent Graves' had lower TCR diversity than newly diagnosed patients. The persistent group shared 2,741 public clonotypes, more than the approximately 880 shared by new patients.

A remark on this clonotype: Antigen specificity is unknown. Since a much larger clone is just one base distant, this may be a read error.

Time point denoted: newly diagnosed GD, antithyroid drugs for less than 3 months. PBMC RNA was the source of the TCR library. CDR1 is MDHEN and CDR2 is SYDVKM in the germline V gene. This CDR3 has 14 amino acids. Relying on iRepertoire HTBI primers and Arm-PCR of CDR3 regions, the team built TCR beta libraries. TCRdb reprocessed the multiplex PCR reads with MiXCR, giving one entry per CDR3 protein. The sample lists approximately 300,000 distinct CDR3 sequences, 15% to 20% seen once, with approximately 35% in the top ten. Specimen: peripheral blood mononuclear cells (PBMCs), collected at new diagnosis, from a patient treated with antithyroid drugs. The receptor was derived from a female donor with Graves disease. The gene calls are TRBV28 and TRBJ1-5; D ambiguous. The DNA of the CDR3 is TGTGCCAGCAGTTGGGCAGATAGCAATCAGCCCCGGCATTTT. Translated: CASSWADSNQPRHF. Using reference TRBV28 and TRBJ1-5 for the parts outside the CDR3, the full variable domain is DVKVTQSSRYLVKRTGEKVFLECVQDMDHENMFWYRQDPGLGLRLIYFSYDVKMKEKGDIPEGYSVSREKKERFSLILESASTNQTSMYLCASSWADSNQPRHFGDGTRLSIL.